This entry is about one TCR beta chain. The junction and the germline gene differ at one end; a read error may be behind it. These data originate in a study of CD8+CD57+ T cells in acquired aplastic anemia. Study at large: Sorted CD4+ plus CD8+ cells gave DNA averaging roughly 2.9 ug.

The CDR3 spans 16 residues. Germline values: CDR1 ENHRY, CDR2 SYGVKD. The study profiled TCR beta VDJ and CDR3 using genomic DNA as template. TCRdb called the reads again in MiXCR, with one record for every CDR3 protein. This sample yields approximately 190,000 distinct CDR3 sequences, of which 64% are seen a single time; 40% to 55% belongs to the top ten. The chain couples TRBV10-3 to TRBJ2-5; the match to TRBD2 covers 10 bases. This receptor was identified in a human donor with severe aplastic anemia or a healthy control (not recorded which). Sequencing used sorted CD4+, CD8+, or CD8+CD57+ T cells (not recorded which) from PBMCs. The chain's CDR3 is CATKGELAGVDETRYF. The CDR3 bases are TGTGCCACCAAGGGAGAGCTAGCGGGAGTGGACGAGACCCGGTACTTC.